The 12 T cell receptor beta chains presented below share a single source sample, sequenced in a study of blood T cell repertoires in COVID-19. Sequenced by immunoSEQ multiplex PCR; TCRdb stores in-frame clones only, minus some. The table lists roughly 150,000 clones, 70% to 90% of them singletons. The sequencing sample was made of peripheral blood. These receptors originate from a woman of 80 years or more with COVID-19, enrolled during active disease.

This clone was observed a few times. The rearrangement uses TRBV6-6 and TRBJ1-2; D uncertain. This CDR3 region has 12 residues. Germline V gene data show CDR1 as MNHNY and CDR2 as SVGAGI (reference sequence). V was trimmed by 8 bases and J by 4 bases, leaving 11 bases between them. This CDR3 is CASWRVGYGYTF. The CDR3 DNA reads TGTGCCAGCTGGCGGGTTGGCTATGGCTACACCTTC.

This rearrangement joins TRBV7-9 to TRBJ2-5; 7 bases fit TRBD2. Germline CDR1 and CDR2: SEHNR and FQNEAQ (reference sequence). The trim removed 1 base at V and 1 base at J, leaving 15 bases unmatched. The CDR3 length is 19 residues. The CDR3 region is CASSLGVAAAGEPQETQYF. As DNA, the CDR3 is TGTGCCAGCAGCTTAGGTGTAGCGGCGGCGGGAGAGCCCCAAGAGACCCAGTACTTC.

This chain joins TRBV20-1 and TRBJ2-4, with D hard to call. Germline V gives CDR1 DFQATT, CDR2 SNEGSKA (reference sequence). Trimming took off 3 bases at V and 5 bases at J, with 8 bases between the two ends. The CDR3 covers 12 residues. As DNA, the CDR3 is TGCAGTGCTAGTCCCCAGGAAAACATTCAGTACTTC. As protein: CSASPQENIQYF.

The chain has TRBV19 and TRBJ1-2, with D hard to call. CDR1 LNHDA and CDR2 SQIVND come from the germline V gene (reference sequence). CDR3 length: 13 residues. Trimming took off 7 bases at V and 3 bases at J, with 12 bases between the two ends. The CDR3 spells CASKEAWDYGYTF. The CDR3 region has the DNA TGTGCCAGTAAGGAGGCGTGGGACTATGGCTACACCTTC.

In this sample, this clone turned up a few times. The gene calls are TRBV20-1 and TRBJ1-1, with D possibly being TRBD1 (5 bases). Per germline, CDR1 DFQATT and CDR2 SNEGSKA (reference sequence). There are 10 residues in the CDR3. CDR3 nucleotide sequence: TGCAGGGGGGGAGGTGGTGAAGCTTTCTTT. Translation: CRGGGGEAFF.

The V gene is TRBV15, the J gene TRBJ1-2; a possible D gene is TRBD1 (6 bases). This CDR3 is built from 14 residues. V lost 5 bases and J 4 bases, leaving 14 bases between the germline ends. In germline, CDR1 is LNHNV, CDR2 YYDKDF (reference sequence). CDR3 loop: CATSSTYRAYGYTF. The CDR3 DNA reads TGTGCCACCAGCTCCACCTACAGGGCCTATGGCTACACCTTC.

The chain's CDR3 is CASTVHLSGANVLTF. CDR3 sequence (DNA): TGTGCCAGCACCGTACACCTCTCTGGGGCCAACGTCCTGACTTTC. This chain links TRBV11-2 with TRBJ2-6; unclear D gene. V shed 7 bases and J shed 0 bases, with 10 bases lying between them. The length of the CDR3 is 15 residues. The germline gives CDR1 SGHAT, CDR2 FQNNGV.

The chain is built from TRBV19 and TRBJ1-5, with TRBD1 matching 8 bases. Per the germline V gene, CDR1 is LNHDA and CDR2 is SQIVND (reference sequence). The ends lost 9 bases at V and 2 bases at J; junction bases unmatched: 3. This CDR3 contains 13 residues. The CDR3: CASDRGRNQPQHF. The CDR3 DNA sequence: TGTGCCAGCGACAGGGGCCGCAATCAGCCCCAGCATTTT.

The chain joins TRBV28 to TRBJ2-1; D not resolved. The V end was cut by 11 bases, the J end by 0 bases, with 11 bases between. CDR3 size: 13 residues. Germline CDR1 MDHEN, CDR2 SYDVKM. In nucleotides, the CDR3 is TGTGCCCTTCTACACAGCTCCTACAATGAGCAGTTCTTC. Translated: CALLHSSYNEQFF. Variable domain in full (rest from reference TRBV28 and TRBJ2-1): DVKVTQSSRYLVKRTGEKVFLECVQDMDHENMFWYRQDPGLGLRLIYFSYDVKMKEKGDIPEGYSVSREKKERFSLILESASTNQTSMYLCALLHSSYNEQFFGPGTRLTVL.

The rearrangement joins TRBV4-1 to TRBJ2-5; the D gene is possibly TRBD2 (6 bases). The CDR3 contains 14 residues. V lost 4 bases to trimming and J lost 7 bases, with 16 bases between them. Germline values: CDR1 MGHRA, CDR2 YSYEKL. CDR3 in DNA: TGCGCCAGCAGCCCTATACTAGCCCGGGGGACCCAGTACTTC. Encoded protein: CASSPILARGTQYF.

Remarks on this clone: A read error may be the cause here, since a much bigger clone is one base away. The sample has other DNA sequences that encode this CDR3 too. The rearrangement joins TRBV6-5 to TRBJ1-1; possible D gene TRBD1, 6 bases. The germline V gene has CDR1 MNHEY and CDR2 SVGAGI. The CDR3 covers 14 residues. Trimming removed 2 bases at V and 1 base at J, with 8 bases between. CDR3 amino acids: CASSYLQGNTEAFF. CDR3 coding DNA: TGTGCCAGCAGTTACCTACAGGGGAACACTGAAGCTTTCTTT.

The chain uses TRBV5-1 and TRBJ2-7; D is ambiguous. Germline lookup yields CDR1 SGHRS and CDR2 YFSETQ. The V and J ends lost 3 bases and 4 bases respectively, with 14 bases between them. The CDR3 extends over 14 amino acids. CDR3: CASSSTATEYEQYF. The CDR3 DNA sequence: TGCGCCAGCAGCTCAACTGCCACGGAGTACGAGCAGTACTTC.